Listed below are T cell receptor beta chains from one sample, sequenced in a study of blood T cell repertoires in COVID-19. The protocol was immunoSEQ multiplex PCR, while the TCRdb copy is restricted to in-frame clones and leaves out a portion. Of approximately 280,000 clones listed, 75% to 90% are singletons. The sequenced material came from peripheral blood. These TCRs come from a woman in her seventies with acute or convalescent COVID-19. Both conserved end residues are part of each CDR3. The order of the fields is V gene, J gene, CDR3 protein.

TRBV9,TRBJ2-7,CASGGGQPRDEQYF
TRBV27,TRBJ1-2,CASSLQGSLYGYTF
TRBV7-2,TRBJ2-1,CASSSDRGATNEQFF
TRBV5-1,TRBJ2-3,CASRLAGNTDTQYF
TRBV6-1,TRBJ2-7,CASSAGLAGGLNEQYF
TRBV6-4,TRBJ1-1,CASSYQENTEAFF
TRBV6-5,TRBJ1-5,CASSPSGTGRQPQHF
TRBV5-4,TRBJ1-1,CASSFSDRASEAFF
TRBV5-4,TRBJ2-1,CASSWDWLGEQFF
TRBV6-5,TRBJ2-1,CASSYSGSGGANEQFF
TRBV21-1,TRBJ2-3,CASSKLAGTDTQYF
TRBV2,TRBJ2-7,CASSGAGTGKREQYF
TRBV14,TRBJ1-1,CASSQVGTRIEAFF
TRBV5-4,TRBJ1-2,CASSTTGAYGYTF
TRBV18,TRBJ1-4,CASSPNRATNEKLFF
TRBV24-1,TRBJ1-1,CATSDFSGGEAFF
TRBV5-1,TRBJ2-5,CASSFRNAWGGGETQYF
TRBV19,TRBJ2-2,CASRAGTLGTGELFF
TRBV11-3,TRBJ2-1,CASSPNGDEQFF
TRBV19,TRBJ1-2,CASTSQGRNYGYTF
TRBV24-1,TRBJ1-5,CATSSGTGRNQPQHF
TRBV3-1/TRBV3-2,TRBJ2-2,CASSYGQTNTGELFF
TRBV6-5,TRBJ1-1,CASSQDRVSTEAFF
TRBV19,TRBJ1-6,CASSGQGHSPLHF